This is a list of T cell receptor beta chains from one sample in a study of monozygotic twins with inflammatory bowel disease. Following a re-call of the 5' RACE reads, TCRdb has one entry per CDR3 protein and lacks DNA. The sample table includes about 330,000 distinct CDR3 sequences. The sequencing input was blood. The receptors here all came from a human donor with ulcerative colitis or Crohn's disease, or a healthy co-twin of an affected twin (not recorded which). Both conserved end residues are part of each CDR3. Size is stated for part of the rows, as once, few or many counts, or as a class when the clone is expanded.

j_call	cdr3_length	v_call	clone_size	cdr3_aa
TRBJ2-7	15	TRBV3-1	-	CASSPERLKTYEQYF
TRBJ1-1	13	TRBV20-1	-	CSATTGDFTEAFF
TRBJ1-1	15	TRBV4-1	-	CASSQVQGGDTEAFF
TRBJ2-7	13	TRBV15	-	CATSRGGLYEQYF
TRBJ2-1	17	TRBV5-1	-	CASSRDLTSGGLNEQFF
TRBJ1-5	15	TRBV6-5	-	CASSYSGSPNQPQHF
TRBJ2-7	12	TRBV29-1	-	CSVEVGTYEQYF
TRBJ2-7	14	TRBV7-6	-	CASSLGLAGVEQYF
TRBJ2-7	15	TRBV27	-	CASSLSGDTYYEQYF
TRBJ2-1	14	TRBV12-3/TRBV12-4	-	CASSFAGGVDEQFF
TRBJ1-5	15	TRBV5-1	-	CASSLAPTPDQPQHF
TRBJ2-3	15	TRBV7-2	-	CASSLVGKKTDTQYF
TRBJ2-1	14	TRBV20-1	-	CSARLASSYNEQFF
TRBJ1-6	17	TRBV20-1	-	CSARDHTRTGYNSPLHF
TRBJ2-2	13	TRBV29-1	-	CSVGDGNTGELFF
TRBJ2-5	12	TRBV12-3/TRBV12-4	-	CASNGEAETQYF
TRBJ2-2	15	TRBV11-2	-	CASSRSGRDTGELFF
TRBJ2-6	16	TRBV5-1	-	CASSLIQSSGANVLTF
TRBJ1-1	13	TRBV20-1	-	CSGSRQMNTEAFF
TRBJ2-1	15	TRBV20-1	-	CSAPGLAGGYNEQFF
TRBJ2-3	15	TRBV7-9	-	CASSSLTGETDTQYF
TRBJ1-1	15	TRBV20-1	-	CSARDGGGINTEAFF
TRBJ2-5	17	TRBV5-5	-	CASSSGQGGWNRETQYF
TRBJ2-7	13	TRBV27	-	CASWPSGSYEQYF
TRBJ1-5	17	TRBV6-5	-	CASSYSGQGAWGQPQHF
TRBJ2-1	13	TRBV20-1	-	CSAVTSGKGEQFF
TRBJ1-1	13	TRBV6-5	-	CASSYQGSTEAFF
TRBJ2-3	14	TRBV7-3	-	CASSFSGLTDTQYF
TRBJ2-7	13	TRBV11-1	-	CASSLSTGLEQYF
TRBJ2-2	14	TRBV20-1	-	CSAVGELDTGELFF
TRBJ2-1	17	TRBV5-1	-	CASSFPSGLAGGNEQFF
TRBJ2-1	16	TRBV5-1	-	CASSLGVGGAYNEQFF
TRBJ2-7	15	TRBV12-3/TRBV12-4	-	CASSRTAGHLNEQYF
TRBJ2-3	15	TRBV15	-	CATSRDLAGVSTQYF
TRBJ1-2	14	TRBV3-1	-	CASSQGQVAKGYTF
TRBJ1-1	13	TRBV28	-	CASSLNPAGWAFF
TRBJ2-2	13	TRBV29-1	-	CSVRQGWAGELFF
TRBJ2-7	14	TRBV7-2	-	CASSLDPGSYEQYF
TRBJ2-7	15	TRBV4-2	-	CASRSRYGSNYEQYF
TRBJ1-3	18	TRBV11-1	-	CASSPRSSGDISGNTIYF
TRBJ2-2	15	TRBV12-3/TRBV12-4	-	CASSPTGTTSGELFF
TRBJ2-3	16	TRBV19	-	CASSETGGAHTDTQYF
TRBJ2-1	16	TRBV9	-	CASSSRLVGSYNEQFF
TRBJ2-5	12	TRBV18	-	CASSPQGETQYF
TRBJ1-2	14	TRBV28	-	CASSLSGGLYGYTF
TRBJ2-1	16	TRBV28	-	CASRWGDRASYNEQFF
TRBJ1-6	15	TRBV5-4	-	CASSTYTDYNSPLHF
TRBJ2-2	17	TRBV5-1	-	CASSLGLAGGKAEELFF
TRBJ1-3	15	TRBV5-6	-	CASSLDSRAGNTIYF
TRBJ1-2	18	TRBV27	-	CASSLFFWAAGTDYGYTF
TRBJ1-1	14	TRBV30	-	CAWRLTGGGWEAFF
TRBJ2-7	15	TRBV28	-	CASSPQDPGRDEQYF
TRBJ2-1	15	TRBV28	medium-sized	CASRKSGTSYNEQFF
TRBJ2-5	13	TRBV5-1	-	CASSLIGQETQYF